This is a list of T cell receptor beta chains from one sample in a study of neurological immune-mediated disorders. MiXCR was run by TCRdb on the 5' RACE reads, yielding one entry per CDR3 protein. The sample consists of roughly 62,000 distinct CDR3 sequences, about an eighth of them appearing once. Sequencing was performed on PBMCs. Receptor source: a man aged 55 to 69 in good health. The CDR3 runs from the conserved cysteine through the conserved F or W. Each record gives: clone size, V gene, CDR3 length, D gene, J gene, CDR3 DNA, CDR3 protein. A D gene is named only where the DNA matches it firmly. For some rows the clone size is stated as once, few or many, or as a class when expanded; others skip it.

many	TRBV6-5	16	NA	TRBJ2-3	TGTGCCAGCAGATGGAAGCCGGGGGAGATGACAGATACGCAGTATTTT	CASRWKPGEMTDTQYF
many	TRBV20-1	13	NA	TRBJ2-3	TGCAGCGTAATCTTGACTAGCACAGATACGCAGTATTTT	CSVILTSTDTQYF
many	TRBV18	16	TRBD1	TRBJ1-2	TGTGCCAGCTCACCGTCCCGGGACAGGGGAGCGAGGGGCTACACCTTC	CASSPSRDRGARGYTF
many	TRBV28	14	NA	TRBJ1-2	TGTGCCAGCAGGCCCTTCGGGACTAACTATGGCTACACCTTC	CASRPFGTNYGYTF
many	TRBV5-6	17	NA	TRBJ2-3	TGTGCCAGCAGCTTCCGCCCCCCGGGGTATAGCACAGATACGCAGTATTTT	CASSFRPPGYSTDTQYF
many	TRBV11-2	13	NA	TRBJ2-3	TGTGCCAGCAGCGGGTGGGGGGAAGATACGCAGTATTTT	CASSGWGEDTQYF
NA	TRBV18	14	TRBD2	TRBJ2-5	TGTGCCAGCTCATTAGCGGGGCCCAATCAAGGACAGTACTTC	CASSLAGPNQGQYF
many	TRBV5-1	18	TRBD1	TRBJ2-3	TGCGCCAGCAGCCATTACAACCGGGGACAGGGAAGGTTAGATACGCAGTATTTT	CASSHYNRGQGRLDTQYF
NA	TRBV7-2	13	NA	TRBJ2-7	TGTGCCAGCAGCTTATGGGGGGACAATGAGCAGTACTTC	CASSLWGDNEQYF
many	TRBV29-1	13	NA	TRBJ2-5	TGCAGCGTTGAGTTCAGGAGGGGGGAGACCCAGTACTTC	CSVEFRRGETQYF
medium-sized	TRBV7-8	17	NA	TRBJ1-5	TGTGCCAGCAGCTTAGCGCCGACAGTGAATAGCAATCAGCCCCAGCATTTT	CASSLAPTVNSNQPQHF
NA	TRBV7-3	15	NA	TRBJ2-3	TGTGCCAGCAGCTTAATGGCGGGACGGGCAGATACGCAGTATTTT	CASSLMAGRADTQYF
many	TRBV6-6	13	NA	TRBJ1-5	TGTGCCAGCAGTCAGACAGTAAATCAGCCCCAGCATTTT	CASSQTVNQPQHF
many	TRBV11-1	14	NA	TRBJ2-1	TGTGCCAGCGGCTCGGGGCCAGGTAGGAATGAGCAGTTCTTC	CASGSGPGRNEQFF
NA	TRBV15	12	NA	TRBJ2-7	TGTGCCACCATCACCCCCAGGGGCGAGCAGTACTTC	CATITPRGEQYF
many	TRBV5-1	15	NA	TRBJ2-2	TGCGCCAGCAGCTTGAGAGGTGGCGACACCGGGGAGCTGTTTTTT	CASSLRGGDTGELFF
many	TRBV20-1	13	NA	TRBJ1-5	TGCAGTGCTAGAGGGCAGACTAATCAGCCCCAGCATTTT	CSARGQTNQPQHF
many	TRBV20-1	12	NA	TRBJ1-2	TGCAGTGCTAGATGGAGAGACTATGGCTACACCTTC	CSARWRDYGYTF
many	TRBV20-1	14	NA	TRBJ2-7	TGCAGTGCTAGAAGTCCAGCATCCTCCTACGAGCAGTACTTC	CSARSPASSYEQYF
NA	TRBV18	12	NA	TRBJ2-2	TGTGCCAGCTCGTCCGGAGACGGGGAGCTGTTTTTT	CASSSGDGELFF
many	TRBV3-1	16	TRBD1	TRBJ1-5	TGTGCCAGCAGCCAAGAAACAGGGGTCCTTAATCAGCCCCAGCATTTT	CASSQETGVLNQPQHF
NA	TRBV20-1	13	TRBD1	TRBJ1-2	TGCAGTGCCGCGACAGGGGTAGGGTATGGCTACACCTTC	CSAATGVGYGYTF
many	TRBV12-3/TRBV12-4	15	TRBD1	TRBJ1-5	TGTGCCAGCAGTTTTAGGGACAGGGGGCATCAGCCCCAGCATTTT	CASSFRDRGHQPQHF
medium-sized	TRBV5-1	15	TRBD2	TRBJ2-1	TGCGCCAGCAGCTTGGACAGCGGGGGTCACAATGAGCAGTTCTTC	CASSLDSGGHNEQFF
many	TRBV20-1	16	NA	TRBJ1-5	TGCAGTGCTGTGAAATTTAGGACAGAACGCAATCAGCCCCAGCATTTT	CSAVKFRTERNQPQHF
few	TRBV5-1	11	NA	TRBJ1-1	TGCGCCAGCAAGTCGTTGAGCGAAGCTTTCTTT	CASKSLSEAFF
NA	TRBV15	17	NA	TRBJ1-5	TGTGCCACCAGCGGACTTAGGGGGAGCAGGGACAATCAGCCCCAGCATTTT	CATSGLRGSRDNQPQHF
many	TRBV5-1	13	NA	TRBJ1-1	TGCGCCAGCAGCTTAAAGGGGGATACTGAAGCTTTCTTT	CASSLKGDTEAFF
many	TRBV5-1	16	TRBD1	TRBJ1-3	TGCGCCAGCAGCTTGGGAGACAGGGAGAGAGGAAACACCATATATTTT	CASSLGDRERGNTIYF
many	TRBV11-2	14	TRBD1	TRBJ2-7	TGTGCCACCACCCCGGGACAGGGAGACTACGAGCAGTACTTC	CATTPGQGDYEQYF
many	TRBV20-1	14	NA	TRBJ2-2	TGCAGTGCTAGAGGGGGTGGGGGGATCGGGGAGCTGTTTTTT	CSARGGGGIGELFF
many	TRBV6-5	17	NA	TRBJ2-7	TGTGCCAGCAGCCCGAGTACCCCGGGGGCCAAAACCTACGAGCAGTACTTC	CASSPSTPGAKTYEQYF
many	TRBV20-1	14	NA	TRBJ1-5	TGCAGTGCTAGAGGTGCTGGGGCCTCACAGCCCCAGCATTTT	CSARGAGASQPQHF
many	TRBV15	15	NA	TRBJ2-1	TGTGCCACCAGGGACGGGTCGAGCTCCTACAATGAGCAGTTCTTC	CATRDGSSSYNEQFF
many	TRBV5-5	15	TRBD1	TRBJ1-5	TGTGCCAGCAGCATACTAACAGGGGGCGGTCAGCCCCAGCATTTT	CASSILTGGGQPQHF
few	TRBV19	12	NA	TRBJ2-2	TGTGCCACCCTAGGATGGACCGGGGAGCTGTTTTTT	CATLGWTGELFF
many	TRBV7-2	15	TRBD1	TRBJ1-1	TGTGCCAGCAGCCCCGGGACAGGGGGGATTACTGAAGCTTTCTTT	CASSPGTGGITEAFF
many	TRBV7-2	18	TRBD2	TRBJ2-5	TGTGCCAGCAGCTTAGGGGGACTAGCGGGGGGGCTGATGGAGACCCAGTACTTC	CASSLGGLAGGLMETQYF
many	TRBV5-6	16	NA	TRBJ2-5	TGTGCCAGCAGCTTGGCTAGCTTTATTCCTGACGAGACCCAGTACTTC	CASSLASFIPDETQYF
many	TRBV20-1	13	TRBD1	TRBJ2-4	TGCAGTGCCCAAACAGGGGGCGCAAACATTCAGTACTTC	CSAQTGGANIQYF
many	TRBV6-5	13	NA	TRBJ2-1	TGTGCCAGCAGTTACTCGGTAGCCAATGAGCAGTTCTTC	CASSYSVANEQFF
many	TRBV5-1	15	NA	TRBJ2-2	TGCGCCAGCAGCCCCCTAGGGGACGGGACCGGGGAGCTGTTTTTT	CASSPLGDGTGELFF
many	TRBV7-2	15	NA	TRBJ1-1	TGTGCCAGCAGCGGGGAGGGGCTCATGAACACTGAAGCTTTCTTT	CASSGEGLMNTEAFF
many	TRBV20-1	14	NA	TRBJ1-2	TGCAGTGCTAGAGTACGCCCTCCCAGGGCGGGCTACACCTTC	CSARVRPPRAGYTF
many	TRBV27	12	TRBD1	TRBJ1-2	TGTGCCAGCTGGGACAGCGACTATGGCTACACCTTC	CASWDSDYGYTF
many	TRBV6-1	10	NA	TRBJ2-5	TGTGCCATTCGGAGAGAGACCCAGTACTTC	CAIRRETQYF
many	TRBV13	12	NA	TRBJ1-1	TGTGCCAGCAGCCCTCTAGGAAGGCAGGCTTTCTTT	CASSPLGRQAFF
many	TRBV12-3/TRBV12-4	14	TRBD2	TRBJ2-7	TGTGCCAGCAGTAGGGGACTAGCGGGGGACGAGCAGTACTTC	CASSRGLAGDEQYF
many	TRBV20-1	14	TRBD1	TRBJ1-2	TGCAGTGCTAGAGATGAACAGGGGGTGCGGGGCTACACCTTC	CSARDEQGVRGYTF
many	TRBV20-1	14	NA	TRBJ2-7	TGCAGTGCTAGAGATCTGGCATACTCCTACGAGCAGTACTTC	CSARDLAYSYEQYF
many	TRBV7-2	15	TRBD2	TRBJ2-5	TGTGCCAGCAGCTTGGGACTAGCGGGGAAAGAGACCCAGTACTTC	CASSLGLAGKETQYF
many	TRBV5-5	14	TRBD1	TRBJ1-4	TGTGCCAGCAGCAAGGGGACAGGGGGAGAAAAACTGTTTTTT	CASSKGTGGEKLFF
many	TRBV6-2/TRBV6-3	12	TRBD1	TRBJ2-7	TGTGCCAGCAGTCCACCCGGGACAGGGACCTACTTC	CASSPPGTGTYF
many	TRBV20-1	16	NA	TRBJ1-1	TGCAGTGCTAGAGGGACAGAGGGGCAGAGGGGCACTGAAGCTTTCTTT	CSARGTEGQRGTEAFF
NA	TRBV20-1	13	NA	TRBJ2-1	TGCAGTTCCACAAAACAGTCCTACAATGAGCAGTTCTTC	CSSTKQSYNEQFF
many	TRBV25-1	14	NA	TRBJ1-2	TGTGCCAGCAGTGAATATACAGGGAACTATGGCTACACCTTC	CASSEYTGNYGYTF
many	TRBV6-5	14	NA	TRBJ1-4	TGTGCCAGCAGTTCCCTTACACCTAATGAAAAACTGTTTTTT	CASSSLTPNEKLFF
many	TRBV5-1	15	NA	TRBJ1-1	TGCGCCAGCAGCTTGGCCGGGGTCGGGACCACTGAAGCTTTCTTT	CASSLAGVGTTEAFF